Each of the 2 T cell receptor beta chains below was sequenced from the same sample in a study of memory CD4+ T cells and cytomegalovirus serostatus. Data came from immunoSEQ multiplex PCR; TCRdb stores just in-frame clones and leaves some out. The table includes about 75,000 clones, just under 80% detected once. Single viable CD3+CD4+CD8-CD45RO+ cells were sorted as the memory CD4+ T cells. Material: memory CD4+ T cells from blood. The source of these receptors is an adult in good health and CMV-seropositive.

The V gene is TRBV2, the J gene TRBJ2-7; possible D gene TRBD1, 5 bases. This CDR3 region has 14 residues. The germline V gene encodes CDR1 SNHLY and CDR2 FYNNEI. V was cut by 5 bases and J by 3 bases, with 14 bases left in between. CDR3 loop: CASSRTGPYYEQYF. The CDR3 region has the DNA TGTGCCAGCAGTCGTACAGGACCCTACTACGAGCAGTACTTC.

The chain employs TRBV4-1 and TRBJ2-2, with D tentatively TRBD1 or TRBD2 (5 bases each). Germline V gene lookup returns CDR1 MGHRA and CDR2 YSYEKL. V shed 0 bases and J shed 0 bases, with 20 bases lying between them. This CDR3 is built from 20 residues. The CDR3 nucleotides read TGCGCCAGCAGCCAAGATGGGGCGGGTGGAATTATTGCGAACACCGGGGAGCTGTTTTTT. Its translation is CASSQDGAGGIIANTGELFF.